This TCR beta chain came from a study of T cell changes during pregnancy in multiple sclerosis. The repertoire was sequenced with immunoSEQ multiplex PCR; TCRdb's copy has only in-frame clones and lacks some. The sample shows around 50,000 clones, 87% of them seen only once. Germline lookup yields CDR1 MDHEN and CDR2 SYDVKM. V was shortened by 5 bases and J by 1 base, with 12 bases between the two germline ends. The CDR3 has 16 amino acids. Sequencing input: peripheral blood from another person, used as feeder cells. The rearrangement links TRBV28 to TRBJ2-6, with D tentatively TRBD2 (6 bases). The source of this sequence is a human donor whose cells served as feeder cells for cultures in a pregnancy study. The CDR3 loop is CASSTGVLSGANVLTF. The CDR3 DNA follows: TGTGCCAGCAGTACGGGGGTCCTTTCTGGGGCCAACGTCCTGACTTTC. The full variable domain, with the rest looked up from reference TRBV28 and TRBJ2-6, is DVKVTQSSRYLVKRTGEKVFLECVQDMDHENMFWYRQDPGLGLRLIYFSYDVKMKEKGDIPEGYSVSREKKERFSLILESASTNQTSMYLCASSTGVLSGANVLTFGAGSRLTVL.